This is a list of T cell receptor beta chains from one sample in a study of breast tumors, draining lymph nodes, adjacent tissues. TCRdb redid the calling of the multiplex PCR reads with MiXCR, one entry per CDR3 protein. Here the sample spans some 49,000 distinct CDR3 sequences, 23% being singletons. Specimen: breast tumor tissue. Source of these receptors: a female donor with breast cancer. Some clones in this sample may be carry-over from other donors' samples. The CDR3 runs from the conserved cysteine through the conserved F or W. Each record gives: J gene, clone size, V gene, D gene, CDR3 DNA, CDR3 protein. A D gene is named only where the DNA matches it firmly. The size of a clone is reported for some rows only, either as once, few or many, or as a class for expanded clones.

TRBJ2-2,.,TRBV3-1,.,TGTGCCAGCAGCCAAGATCCCCGTGGGTGCTTGGGGTCCGGGGAGCTGTTTTTT,CASSQDPRGCLGSGELFF
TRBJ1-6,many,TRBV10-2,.,TGCGCCAGCAGTCTGGTCCCGAGGACCCTCCACTTT,CASSLVPRTLHF
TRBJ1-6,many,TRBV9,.,TGTGCCAGCAGCGTACCTAGAATAGGAGGGAGCTCCTATAATTCACCCCTCCACTTT,CASSVPRIGGSSYNSPLHF
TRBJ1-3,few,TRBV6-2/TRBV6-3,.,TGTGCCAGCAGCACATCTGCTGGAAACACCATATATTTT,CASSTSAGNTIYF
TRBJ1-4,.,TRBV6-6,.,TGTGCCAGCAGTTACTCGACCGAAAAACTGTTTTTT,CASSYSTEKLFF
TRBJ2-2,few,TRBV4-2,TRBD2,TGTGCCAGCAGCCACAGCCTAGGACTAGCGGGAGGAGGGGAGCTGTTTTTT,CASSHSLGLAGGGELFF
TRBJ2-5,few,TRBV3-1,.,TGTGCCAGCAGCCGAGGACAGCAAGAGACCCAGTACTTC,CASSRGQQETQYF
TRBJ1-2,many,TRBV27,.,TGTGCCAGCAGTTTAAGGGGGGCGGGGGGAAGATGGGGCTACACCTTC,CASSLRGAGGRWGYTF
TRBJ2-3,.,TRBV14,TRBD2,TGTACCAGCAGCCAAGAAGTGGGCGGGAGGGCTTCCACGGATACGCAGTATTTT,CTSSQEVGGRASTDTQYF
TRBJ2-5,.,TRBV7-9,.,TGTGCCAGCAGCTTCCGCAGGCGATATCAAGAGACCCAGTACTTC,CASSFRRRYQETQYF
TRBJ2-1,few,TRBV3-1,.,TGTGCCAGCAGCCAAGGGGGAGGCAATGAGCAGTTCTTC,CASSQGGGNEQFF
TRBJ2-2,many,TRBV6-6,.,TGTGCCAGCAGTTACAGGGCGGATCGAACCGGGGAGCTGTTTTTT,CASSYRADRTGELFF